These 9 T cell receptor beta chains originate from one sample sequenced in a study of control samples from healthy donors and cancer patients. Clones were sequenced by immunoSEQ multiplex PCR, and TCRdb holds only the in-frame ones, with some missing. The table records under 200,000 clones, just under 95% of them present only once. Sequences were obtained from blood. The receptors here all came from a woman aged 40-49 years in good health.

This chain connects TRBV19 to TRBJ2-2, with D maybe TRBD2 (6 bases). Trimming stripped 4 bases from V and 5 bases from J, with 11 bases between. Germline CDR1 LNHDA, CDR2 SQIVND (reference sequence). The CDR3 spans 14 residues. The CDR3 is CASSSGVLTGELFF. CDR3 sequence (DNA): TGTGCCAGTAGTAGCGGGGTTTTAACCGGGGAGCTGTTTTTT. Using reference TRBV19 and TRBJ2-2 for the parts outside the CDR3, the full variable domain is DGGITQSPKYLFRKEGQNVTLSCEQNLNHDAMYWYRQDPGQGLRLIYYSQIVNDFQKGDIAEGYSVSREKKESFPLTVTSAQKNPTAFYLCASSSGVLTGELFFGEGSRLTVL.

This chain uses TRBV10-3 with TRBJ1-2; 7 nucleotides match TRBD1. V was clipped by 6 bases and J by 8 bases; unmatched bases: 15. CDR1 ENHRY and CDR2 SYGVKD come from the germline V gene. The CDR3 covers 15 residues. CDR3 coding DNA: TGTGCCATCAGGGACCTCTCTGAGACAGGGCTCGGCTACACCTTC. Protein sequence: CAIRDLSETGLGYTF.

The chain combines TRBV18 with TRBJ2-5, with D possibly matching TRBD2 (7 bases). Trimming took 3 bases from V and 1 from J, leaving 15 bases between them. The CDR3 consists of 16 residues. Germline V gives CDR1 KGHSH, CDR2 LQKENI. The CDR3 region is CASSPTGGRGQETQYF. The CDR3, as DNA: TGTGCCAGCTCACCGACGGGAGGCAGGGGCCAAGAGACCCAGTACTTC. The full variable domain, rest sourced from reference TRBV18 and TRBJ2-5, is NAGVMQNPRHLVRRRGQEARLRCSPMKGHSHVYWYRQLPEEGLKFMVYLQKENIIDESGMPKERFSAEFPKEGPSILRIQQVVRGDSAAYFCASSPTGGRGQETQYFGPGTRLLVL.

This clone is a singleton in its sample. The chain is built from TRBV19 and TRBJ2-2; 9 bases agree with TRBD2. V lost 1 base and J lost 5; bases outside the gene matches: 5. This CDR3 spans 16 amino acids. Looked up from germline, CDR1 is LNHDA and CDR2 is SQIVND (reference sequence). The CDR3 nucleotides read TGTGCCAGTAGTATAGGGGGTAGCGGGAGAACCGGGGAGCTGTTTTTT. This gives the protein CASSIGGSGRTGELFF.

The J gene is TRBJ1-1, the V gene TRBV10-3; 9 bases are a match to TRBD1. The CDR3 runs to 14 residues. Germline V lookup: CDR1 ENHRY, CDR2 SYGVKD. The V segment lost 7 bases and the J segment 6 bases; nucleotides outside the gene matches: 9. The CDR3 sequence is CAINPGQGEPEAFF. The CDR3 bases are TGTGCCATCAACCCGGGACAGGGTGAGCCTGAAGCTTTCTTT.

CDR3 nucleotides: TGTGCCAGCAGCTCGGGACCCTCAGTCGATACGCAGTATTTT. It yields the protein CASSSGPSVDTQYF. The rearrangement links TRBV11-3 to TRBJ2-3, with D perhaps given as TRBD1 or TRBD2 (5 bases each). This CDR3 is built from 14 residues. Looked up from germline, CDR1 is SGHNT and CDR2 is YENEEA. V lost 4 bases, J lost 6 bases, and 14 bases lay in between.

V is TRBV4-3 and J is TRBJ2-1; D ambiguous. Trimming shortened V by 1 base and J by 6 bases, and 7 bases separated the two germline ends. From germline, CDR1 is LGHNA and CDR2 YSLEER. This CDR3 is built from 13 residues. The chain's CDR3 is CASSQGLSNEQFF. The CDR3 coding sequence is TGCGCCAGCAGCCAAGGGCTGAGCAATGAGCAGTTCTTC.

The V and J genes are TRBV6-5 and TRBJ2-1; perhaps TRBD2 as D (5 bases). V was cut by 6 bases and J by 4 bases, with 13 bases left in between. CDR3 length: 14 residues. Germline CDR1 is MNHEY and CDR2 is SVGAGI. The CDR3 sequence is CASRRSGEYNEQFF. CDR3 bases: TGTGCCAGCAGGCGCAGCGGAGAGTACAATGAGCAGTTCTTC.

This clone was detected only once. V and J are TRBV18 and TRBJ1-1; no reliable D call. Germline V gene sequence: CDR1 KGHSH, CDR2 LQKENI. Trimming stripped 2 bases from V and 3 bases from J, with 7 bases between. The CDR3 consists of 13 residues. The CDR3 sequence: CASSPEVDTEAFF. The CDR3 DNA reads as TGTGCCAGCTCACCAGAGGTAGACACTGAAGCTTTCTTT. Together with reference TRBV18 and TRBJ1-1, the CDR3 gives the full variable domain: NAGVMQNPRHLVRRRGQEARLRCSPMKGHSHVYWYRQLPEEGLKFMVYLQKENIIDESGMPKERFSAEFPKEGPSILRIQQVVRGDSAAYFCASSPEVDTEAFFGQGTRLTVV.